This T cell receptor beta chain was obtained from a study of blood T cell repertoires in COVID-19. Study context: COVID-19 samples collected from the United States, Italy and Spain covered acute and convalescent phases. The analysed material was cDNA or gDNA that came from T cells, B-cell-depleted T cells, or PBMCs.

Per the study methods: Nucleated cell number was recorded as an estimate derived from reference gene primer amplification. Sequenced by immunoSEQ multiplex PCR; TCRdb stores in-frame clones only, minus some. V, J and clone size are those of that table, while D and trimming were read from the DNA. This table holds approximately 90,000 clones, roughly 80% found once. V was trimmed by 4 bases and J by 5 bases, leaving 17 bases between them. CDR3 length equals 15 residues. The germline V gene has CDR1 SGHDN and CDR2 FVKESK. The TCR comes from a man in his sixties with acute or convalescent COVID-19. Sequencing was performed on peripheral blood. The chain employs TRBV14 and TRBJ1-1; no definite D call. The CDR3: CASSLHSTGSTEAFF. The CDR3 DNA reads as TGTGCCAGCAGCCTACACTCGACCGGGAGTACTGAAGCTTTCTTT.